Listed below are T cell receptor beta chains from one sample, sequenced in a study of cytomegalovirus exposure and HLA in healthy donors. Sequenced by immunoSEQ multiplex PCR; TCRdb stores in-frame clones only, minus some. The sample records roughly 100,000 clones, 79% being singletons. Source material: PBMCs. The receptor set was obtained from a woman aged 40 to 50 in good health and CMV-seronegative. The conserved cysteine and the conserved F or W are not part of the CDR3 here. D genes are given only for firm matches.

D,J,V,CDR3
-,TRBJ2-7,TRBV5-1,ASSPQGNEQY
TRBD2,TRBJ2-5,TRBV2,ASIPRTSGGGAQY
TRBD1,TRBJ2-2,TRBV7-2,ASSLAGQVRDTGELF
TRBD2,TRBJ2-1,TRBV6-4,ASSDRGLAGIHNEQF
-,TRBJ1-5,TRBV25-1,ASSDWQSNQPQH
-,TRBJ1-1,TRBV30,AWSAGPVTEAF
TRBD1,TRBJ1-1,TRBV7-9,ASSVNPGGAGEAF
TRBD1,TRBJ1-4,TRBV7-9,ASSLKGTGGEKLF
-,TRBJ2-1,TRBV7-9,APEALTYNEQF
TRBD2,TRBJ2-1,TRBV4-2,ASSQEGAGRSSYNEQF
TRBD1,TRBJ1-2,TRBV6-5,ASSYSSQGAYGYT
TRBD1,TRBJ1-4,TRBV7-6,ASSLSSPDRVPTTNEKLF
-,TRBJ1-1,TRBV27,ASSPTEEQEAF
TRBD1,TRBJ2-1,TRBV28,ASSSPGQADEQF
TRBD1,TRBJ2-1,TRBV10-3,AANQAGGNNEQF